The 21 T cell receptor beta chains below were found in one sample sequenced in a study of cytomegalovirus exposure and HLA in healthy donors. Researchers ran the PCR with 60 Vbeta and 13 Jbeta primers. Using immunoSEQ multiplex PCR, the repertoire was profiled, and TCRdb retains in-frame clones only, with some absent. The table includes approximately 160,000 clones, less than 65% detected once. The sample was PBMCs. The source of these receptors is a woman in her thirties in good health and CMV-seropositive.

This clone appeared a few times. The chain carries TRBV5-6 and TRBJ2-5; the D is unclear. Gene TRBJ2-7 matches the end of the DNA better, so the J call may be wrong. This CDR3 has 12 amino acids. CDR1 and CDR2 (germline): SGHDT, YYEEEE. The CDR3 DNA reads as TGTGCCAGCAGCTTTTTTTCCTACGAGCAGTACTTC. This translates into CASSFFSYEQYF.

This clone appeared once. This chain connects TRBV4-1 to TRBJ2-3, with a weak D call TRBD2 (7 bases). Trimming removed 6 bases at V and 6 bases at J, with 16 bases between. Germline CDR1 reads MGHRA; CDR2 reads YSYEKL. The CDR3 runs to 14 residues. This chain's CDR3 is CASRPRKGGDTQYF. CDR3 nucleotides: TGCGCCAGCAGACCACGGAAGGGGGGGGATACGCAGTATTTT.

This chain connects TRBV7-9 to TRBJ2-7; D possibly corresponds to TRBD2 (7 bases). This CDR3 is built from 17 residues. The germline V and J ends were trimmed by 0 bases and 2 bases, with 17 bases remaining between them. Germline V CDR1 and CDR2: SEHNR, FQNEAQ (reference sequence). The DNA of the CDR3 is TGTGCCAGCAGCTTAGCGGGGGGGCGGGGGATAACCTACGAGCAGTACTTC. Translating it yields CASSLAGGRGITYEQYF.

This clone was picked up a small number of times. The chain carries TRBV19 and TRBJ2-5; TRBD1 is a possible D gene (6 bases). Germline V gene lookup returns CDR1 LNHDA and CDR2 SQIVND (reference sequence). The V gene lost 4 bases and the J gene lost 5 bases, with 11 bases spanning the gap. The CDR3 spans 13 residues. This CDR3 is CASSNRVGETQYF. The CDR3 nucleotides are TGTGCCAGTAGTAACAGGGTGGGTGAGACCCAGTACTTC.

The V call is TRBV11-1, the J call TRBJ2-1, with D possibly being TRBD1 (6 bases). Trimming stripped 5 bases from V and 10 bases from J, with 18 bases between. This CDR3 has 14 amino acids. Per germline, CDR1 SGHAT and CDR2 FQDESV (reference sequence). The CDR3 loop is CASSAIQGSNEQFF. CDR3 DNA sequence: TGTGCCAGCAGCGCTATACAGGGTTCCAACGAGCAGTTCTTC.

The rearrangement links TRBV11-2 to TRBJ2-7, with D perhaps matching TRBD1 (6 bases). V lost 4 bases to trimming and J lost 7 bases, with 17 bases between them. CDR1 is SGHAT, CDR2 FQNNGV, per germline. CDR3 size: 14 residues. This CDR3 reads CASSSTAGTKEQYF. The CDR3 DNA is TGTGCCAGCAGCTCCACAGCCGGGACAAAAGAGCAGTACTTC.

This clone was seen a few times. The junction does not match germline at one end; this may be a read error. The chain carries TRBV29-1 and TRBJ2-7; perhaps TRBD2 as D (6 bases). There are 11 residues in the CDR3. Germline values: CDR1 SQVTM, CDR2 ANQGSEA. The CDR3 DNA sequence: TGCAGCGTTATTAGGGACTGGGAGCAGTGCTTC. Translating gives CSVIRDWEQCF.

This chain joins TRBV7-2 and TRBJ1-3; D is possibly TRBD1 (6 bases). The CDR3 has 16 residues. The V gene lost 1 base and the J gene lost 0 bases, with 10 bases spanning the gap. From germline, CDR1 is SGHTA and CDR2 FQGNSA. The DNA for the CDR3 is TGTGCCAGCAGCTTAGGCGCCAGGGGCTCTGGAAACACCATATATTTT. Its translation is CASSLGARGSGNTIYF.

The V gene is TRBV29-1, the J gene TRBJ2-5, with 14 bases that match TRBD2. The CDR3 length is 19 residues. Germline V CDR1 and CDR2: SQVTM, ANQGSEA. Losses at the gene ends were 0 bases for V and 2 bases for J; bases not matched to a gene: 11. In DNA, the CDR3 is TGCAGCGTTGAAGATCCCTGGGGGACTAGCGGGGGTATTCAAGAGACCCAGTACTTC. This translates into CSVEDPWGTSGGIQETQYF.

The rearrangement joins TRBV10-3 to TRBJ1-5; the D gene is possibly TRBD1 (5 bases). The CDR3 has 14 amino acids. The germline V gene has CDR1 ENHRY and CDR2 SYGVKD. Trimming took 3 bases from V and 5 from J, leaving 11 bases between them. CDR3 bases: TGTGCCATCAGTGAATTCGAAGGGGATCAGCCCCAGCATTTT. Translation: CAISEFEGDQPQHF.

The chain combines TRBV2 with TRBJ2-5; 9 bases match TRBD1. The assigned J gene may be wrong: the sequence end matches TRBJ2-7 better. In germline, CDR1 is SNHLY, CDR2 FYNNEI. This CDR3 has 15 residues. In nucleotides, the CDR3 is TGTGCCAGCAGTGAGCATTGGACAGGGGACTACGAGCAGTACTTC. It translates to CASSEHWTGDYEQYF.

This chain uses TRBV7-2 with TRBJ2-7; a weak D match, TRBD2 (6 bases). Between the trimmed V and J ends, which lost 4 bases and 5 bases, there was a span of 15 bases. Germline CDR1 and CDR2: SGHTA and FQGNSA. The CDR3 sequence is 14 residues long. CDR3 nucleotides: TGTGCCAGCAGCTCCCGGGAGCCTGGGGACGAGCAGTACTTC. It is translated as CASSSREPGDEQYF.

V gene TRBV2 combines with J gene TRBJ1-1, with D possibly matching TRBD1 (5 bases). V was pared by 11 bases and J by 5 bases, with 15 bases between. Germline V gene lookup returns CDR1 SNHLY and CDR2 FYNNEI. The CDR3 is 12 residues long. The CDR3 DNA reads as TGTGCCGGGGATCGGGGGGGGACTGAAGCTTTCTTT. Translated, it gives CAGDRGGTEAFF.

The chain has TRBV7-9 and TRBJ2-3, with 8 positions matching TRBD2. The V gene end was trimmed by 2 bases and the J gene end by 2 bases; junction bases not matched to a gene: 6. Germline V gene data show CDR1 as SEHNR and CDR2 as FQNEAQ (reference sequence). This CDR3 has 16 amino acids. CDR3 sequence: CASSLSLAGNTDTQYF. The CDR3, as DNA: TGTGCCAGCAGCTTATCGTTAGCGGGGAACACAGATACGCAGTATTTT.

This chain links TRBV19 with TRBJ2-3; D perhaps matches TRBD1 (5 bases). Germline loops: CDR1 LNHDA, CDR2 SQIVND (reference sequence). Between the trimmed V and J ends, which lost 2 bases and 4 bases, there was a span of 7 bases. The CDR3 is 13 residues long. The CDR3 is CASSIMGPDTQYF. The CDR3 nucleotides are TGTGCCAGTAGTATAATGGGGCCAGATACGCAGTATTTT. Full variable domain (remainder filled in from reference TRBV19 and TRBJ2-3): DGGITQSPKYLFRKEGQNVTLSCEQNLNHDAMYWYRQDPGQGLRLIYYSQIVNDFQKGDIAEGYSVSREKKESFPLTVTSAQKNPTAFYLCASSIMGPDTQYFGPGTRLTVL.

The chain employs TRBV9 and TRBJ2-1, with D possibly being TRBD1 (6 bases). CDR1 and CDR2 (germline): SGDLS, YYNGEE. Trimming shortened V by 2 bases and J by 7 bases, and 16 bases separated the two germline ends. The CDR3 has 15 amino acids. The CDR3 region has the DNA TGTGCCAGCAGCGTGACCGGGACAATAGAGAATGAGCAGTTCTTC. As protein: CASSVTGTIENEQFF.

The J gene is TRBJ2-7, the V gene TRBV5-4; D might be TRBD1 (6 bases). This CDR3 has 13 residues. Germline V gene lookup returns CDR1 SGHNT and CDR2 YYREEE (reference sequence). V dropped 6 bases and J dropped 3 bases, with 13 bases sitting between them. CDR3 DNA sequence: TGTGCCAGCACCAACGACAGGTTCTACGAGCAGTACTTC. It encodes CASTNDRFYEQYF.

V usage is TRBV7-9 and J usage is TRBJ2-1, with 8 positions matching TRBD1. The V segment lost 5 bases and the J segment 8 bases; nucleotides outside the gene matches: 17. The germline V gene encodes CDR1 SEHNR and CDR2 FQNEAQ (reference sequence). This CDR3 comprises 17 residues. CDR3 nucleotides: TGTGCCAGCAGCACCCATAGTAGGACAGGGACAATGGATGAGCAGTTCTTC. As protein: CASSTHSRTGTMDEQFF.

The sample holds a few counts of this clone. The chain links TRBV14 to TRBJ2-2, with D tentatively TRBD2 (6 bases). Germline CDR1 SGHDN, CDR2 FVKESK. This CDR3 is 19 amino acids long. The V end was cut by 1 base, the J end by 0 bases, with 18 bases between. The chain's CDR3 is CASSQGPGLAPSNTGELFF. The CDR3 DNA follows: TGTGCCAGCAGCCAAGGTCCGGGACTGGCCCCTTCGAACACCGGGGAGCTGTTTTTT.

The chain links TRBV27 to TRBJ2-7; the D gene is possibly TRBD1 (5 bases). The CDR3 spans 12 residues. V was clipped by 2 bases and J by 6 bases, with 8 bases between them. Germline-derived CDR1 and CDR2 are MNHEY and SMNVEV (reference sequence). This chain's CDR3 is CASSLQGGEQYF. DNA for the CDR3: TGTGCCAGCAGTTTACAGGGTGGCGAGCAGTACTTC.

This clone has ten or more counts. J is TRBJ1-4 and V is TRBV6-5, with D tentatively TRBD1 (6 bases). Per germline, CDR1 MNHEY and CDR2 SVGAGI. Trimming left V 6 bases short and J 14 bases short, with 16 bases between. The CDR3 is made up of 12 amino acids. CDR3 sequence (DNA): TGTGCCAGCAGCCGCTCAGGACAGTTCCTGTTTTTT. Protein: CASSRSGQFLFF.